The sequence of this T cell receptor (beta chain) was determined in a study of blood T cells in healthy people across ages. Primers used in a second PCR of about 7 to 12 cycles were a sample-barcoded 5' primer and a J-beta primer mix. TCRdb redid the calling of the 5' RACE reads with MiXCR, one entry per CDR3 protein. Of approximately 1,700,000 distinct CDR3 sequences listed, about 39% are singletons. The CDR3 length is 13 residues. Germline CDR1 reads SQVTM; CDR2 reads ANQGSEA. V was shortened by 5 bases and J by 10 bases, with 20 bases between the two germline ends. This clonotype came up a few times.

This sequence was found in a human donor in good health. Sequencing was carried out using blood. The rearrangement links TRBV29-1 to TRBJ2-5, with D perhaps matching TRBD2 (5 bases). The CDR3 coding sequence is TGCAGCGTTTCCACCCTAGTCTTGAGGGACCAGTACTTC. Encoded protein: CSVSTLVLRDQYF. Full variable domain (missing parts from reference TRBV29-1 and TRBJ2-5): SAVISQKPSRDICQRGTSLTIQCQVDSQVTMMFWYRQQPGQSLTLIATANQGSEATYESGFVIDKFPISRPNLTFSTLTVSNMSPEDSSIYLCSVSTLVLRDQYFGPGTRLLVL.